This entry lists 2 T cell receptor beta chains sequenced from one sample in a study of shared clonotypes between healthy human individuals. Here immunoSEQ multiplex PCR was the method, and the copy in TCRdb shows in-frame clones only, minus some. In the table there are over a million clones, around 78% of which are singletons. The material sequenced was memory CD4+ T cells from PBMCs. The subset denotes: CD45RA-negative fraction. Every receptor here comes from a man between 18 and 35 years old in good health. Some clones in this sample may be carry-over from other donors' samples.

V is TRBV6-1 and J is TRBJ2-1; D remains ambiguous. Germline lookup yields CDR1 MNHNS and CDR2 SASEGT. CDR3 length: 12 amino acids. V was clipped by 8 bases and J by 2 bases, with 7 bases between them. This CDR3 is CASALTYNEQFF. The CDR3 DNA reads as TGTGCCAGCGCCCTAACCTACAATGAGCAGTTCTTC.

With regard to this clone: Other DNA variants within this sample encode the same CDR3. This sequence joins TRBV5-1 and TRBJ2-5, with D possibly TRBD1 on 5 matching bases. CDR1 and CDR2 (germline): SGHRS, YFSETQ. This CDR3 contains 15 residues. V lost 0 bases, J lost 1 base, and 10 bases lay in between. CDR3 DNA sequence: TGCGCCAGCAGCTTGGCGCAGGGCAGCCAAGAGACCCAGTACTTC. Translated, it gives CASSLAQGSQETQYF.